This TCR beta chain was identified during a study of blood T cells in healthy people across ages (dated by TCRdb to between 2014 and 2016). General notes on the study: In model experiments, roughly one uniquely barcoded TCR beta cDNA molecule per two T cells was captured by template switching. Age-related changes in TCR beta repertoire diversity were measured in the study by deep sequencing normalized with unique cDNA molecular identifiers. The donors were split into four age groups: young (average roughly 15 years), middle-aged (39), aged (more than 55) and long-lived (under 90). Donors of different ages were randomly distributed across sequencing lanes to avoid experimental bias. The study analyzed two additional independent replicas of 1 million unique cDNA reads from the same blood draw for two donors, one aged 18 to 30 and one aged 80 or older.

The approximately 41 donors, aged about 6 to 95 years, were systemically healthy Caucasian individuals from Russia. Around 9.7 milliliters of peripheral blood were collected from each donor into EDTA-treated Vacutainer tubes. Ficoll-Paque density-gradient centrifugation was used to isolate PBMCs, with at least 6.5 million per sample. Total RNA was extracted from PBMCs with Trizol reagent, with at least 5 micrograms obtained per sample. The percentages of naive CD45RAhigh/CD27high T cells were determined by flow cytometry on a PBMC aliquot from every donor. Overall results and qualifications from the work: Because donor CMV infection status was unknown, age-related changes in expanded clonotypes were potentially confounded. The long-lived group showed more naive CD4+ T cells, fewer expanded clones and increased TCR diversity than the aged group, suggesting age selection. The percentage of naive T cells measured by flow cytometry correlated strongly with observed TCR beta diversity. Bulk unsorted PBMC profiling prevented conclusive comparison of naive and antigen-experienced compartments. As age increased, observed TCR beta diversity per million T cells dropped in a roughly linear way, and a significant reduction was already evident by age roughly 40. Total diversity estimates from one million sequenced T cells were considered lower bounds and underestimates.

A note on this clonotype: There is no known antigen for this receptor. No base-level quality is on record; no much larger clone is a single base apart.

The CDR3 runs 14 amino acids, cysteine and phenylalanine included. The only DNA kept is the CDR3, 42 bases in frame from the first base. The germline V gene sets CDR1 to LGHNT and CDR2 to FRNRAP. V loses 2 bases of germline sequence and J loses 9 bases, and the interval between the two ends is 14 bases. The library was prepared using 5' RACE. Sequencing relied on an Illumina HiSeq 2500. A second PCR of roughly 7 to 11 cycles was performed with a sample-barcoded 5' primer and a J-beta primer mix. A unique molecular identifier was introduced onto each TCR beta cDNA molecule by a template-switch 5' adaptor carrying 12 random nucleotides. Each sample yielded at least 2.5 million CDR3-containing paired-end reads. First-strand cDNA synthesis was performed from all RNA using the Mint cDNA synthesis kit, with priming by a TRBC-specific oligonucleotide. All cDNA was treated with uracil-DNA glycosylase and then went through a first 18-cycle PCR with the universal primers M1SS and BC2_uni_R. In the authors' own workflow: Normalization of each sample was performed by random selection of 1 million high-quality reads, each carrying a distinct molecular identifier. Instead of being binned into consensus sequences, reads that shared molecular identifiers were thrown out. MiTCR, run with a Q25 quality threshold and the strictest error-elimination algorithm, handled CDR3 identification, clonotype clustering and error correction. Lower-bound total TCR beta diversity was estimated with a nonparametric unseen species model using Euler transformation. TCRdb trimmed public reads at Q25 via fastp, called clones via MiXCR and kept in-frame beta chains. CDR3 protein duplicates are merged, each entry listing the most common genes and DNA. TCRdb assigned the V and J calls; the authors' analysis was not used. Here the sample has some 1.1 million distinct CDR3 sequences; approximately 38% occur a single time. Less than 15% of the sample is in the top ten clones.

The chain is encoded by TRBV12-5 joined to TRBJ2-1, with a tentative D gene TRBD1 over 5 matching bases. Sequencing used blood. The receptor's source is a man aged 18-30 years in good health. The sequence in DNA is TGTGCTAGTGGTTTGAGCGCCGAAAGGGGTGAGCAGTTCTTC. Translated, it gives CASGLSAERGEQFF.